This entry concerns a single T cell receptor (beta chain). Antigen specificity is unknown. CDR3 size: 13 residues. With 4 bases removed from V and 4 bases from J, the gap between germline ends came to 8 bases. Germline-derived CDR1 and CDR2 are LNHDA and SQIVND (reference sequence). The repertoire was sequenced with immunoSEQ multiplex PCR; TCRdb's copy has only in-frame clones and lacks some. The repertoire holds some 2,500,000 clones, with 80% to 95% as singletons. The sample is drawn from a study of shared clonotypes between healthy human individuals. The wider study: Researchers drew samples from two women and a few men aged 18 to 49. Donors had three CD4 naive, three CD4 memory, two CD8 naive and one CD8 memory plate apiece. Study outcomes and limitations: Memory subsets generally showed lower estimated richness than naive subsets.

Those who donated, Caucasian adults without exception, all lived in Nashville, Tennessee. The receptor was isolated from a man younger than 35 in good health. Some clones in this sample may be carry-over from other donors' samples. The sample comprised naive CD4+ T cells from PBMCs. Subset defined: CD45RA+ positively selected. This chain connects TRBV19 to TRBJ1-5, with a tentative D call TRBD1 (6 bases). The CDR3 region has the DNA TGTGCCAGTAGTAGGGACAAGAATCAGCCCCAGCATTTT. Protein: CASSRDKNQPQHF.